The rows below give T cell receptor beta chains drawn from one sample of a study of T cell responses to AZD1222 COVID-19 vaccine. Libraries were prepared by immunoSEQ multiplex PCR; TCRdb keeps only in-frame clonotypes and omits some of them. Among 120,000 or so clones listed, roughly 90% were seen once. This sample comprised peripheral blood, obtained on day 0 of AZD1222 vaccination. The receptors come from an adult in good health. The CDR3 runs from the conserved cysteine through the conserved F or W.

TRBJ2-6 | TRBV5-4 | CASSLGASGANVLTF
TRBJ2-1 | TRBV19 | CASSITEADEQFF
TRBJ1-5 | TRBV27 | CASSLRQDRGNGGNQPQHF
TRBJ2-1 | TRBV27 | CASSLYGYAYNEQFF
TRBJ2-1 | TRBV5-1 | CASTRASGSHNEQFF
TRBJ2-5 | TRBV2 | CASSEGETQYF
TRBJ2-3 | TRBV6-5 | CASSPSTDTQYF
TRBJ1-6 | TRBV5-4 | CASSFIEGRGSPLHF
TRBJ2-7 | TRBV27 | CASSFSTGEQYF
TRBJ2-2 | TRBV5-1 | CASSLELAGRTGELFF
TRBJ2-1 | TRBV7-2 | CASSPYDEQFF
TRBJ1-1 | TRBV18 | CASSNRALTSGNTEAFF
TRBJ1-4 | TRBV11-3 | CASSLVWRERHEKLFF
TRBJ2-7 | TRBV30 | CAWSVQGGGKRQYF
TRBJ2-2 | TRBV6-2/TRBV6-3 | CASSYLGGANTGELFF
TRBJ1-5 | TRBV15 | CATSRERTGNQPQHF
TRBJ1-1 | TRBV6-5 | CASSRNTEAFF
TRBJ2-1 | TRBV5-1 | CASSLGGGPGNEQFF
TRBJ1-1 | TRBV30 | CAWSGGFTEAFF
TRBJ1-1 | TRBV10-3 | CAISENYRGNTEAFF
TRBJ2-1 | TRBV19 | CASSNQAGGVNNEQFF
TRBJ2-7 | TRBV27 | CASHTVPYEQYF
TRBJ2-7 | TRBV10-3 | CAISAVHPEQYF
TRBJ1-5 | TRBV19 | CASSILGGVNQPQHF
TRBJ2-7 | TRBV6-4 | CASSEGGGTAYEQYF
TRBJ2-3 | TRBV27 | CASSFAMGTDTQYF
TRBJ2-3 | TRBV24-1 | CATSAPGGSTDTQYF
TRBJ2-7 | TRBV14 | CASSGLAGGDEQYF
TRBJ1-5 | TRBV5-6 | CASSLGTFFGQPQHF
TRBJ2-3 | TRBV2 | CASSYREGGTRPDTQYF
TRBJ2-7 | TRBV9 | CASSAPSSYEQYF
TRBJ2-1 | TRBV10-3 | CAISSRKNSGSGSYNEQFF
TRBJ2-2 | TRBV6-5 | CASRGHRNTGELFF
TRBJ2-1 | TRBV18 | CASSPDYKGLNEQFF
TRBJ2-1 | TRBV6-4 | CASSETSGTSEQFF